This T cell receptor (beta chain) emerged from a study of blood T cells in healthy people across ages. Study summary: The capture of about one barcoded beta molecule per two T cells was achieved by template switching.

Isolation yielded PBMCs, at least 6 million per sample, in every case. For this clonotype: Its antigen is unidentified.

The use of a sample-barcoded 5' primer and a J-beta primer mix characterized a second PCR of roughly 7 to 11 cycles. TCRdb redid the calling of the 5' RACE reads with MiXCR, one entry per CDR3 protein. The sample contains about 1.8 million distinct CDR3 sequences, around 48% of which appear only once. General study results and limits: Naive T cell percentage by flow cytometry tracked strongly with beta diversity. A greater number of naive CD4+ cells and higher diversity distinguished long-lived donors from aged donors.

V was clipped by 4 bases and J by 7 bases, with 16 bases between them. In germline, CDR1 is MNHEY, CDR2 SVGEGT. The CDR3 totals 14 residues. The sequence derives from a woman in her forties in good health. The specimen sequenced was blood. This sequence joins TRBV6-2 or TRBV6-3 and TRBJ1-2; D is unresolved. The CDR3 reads CASSLDEVEGGYTF. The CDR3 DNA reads TGTGCCAGCAGTTTGGATGAGGTTGAAGGTGGCTACACCTTC.